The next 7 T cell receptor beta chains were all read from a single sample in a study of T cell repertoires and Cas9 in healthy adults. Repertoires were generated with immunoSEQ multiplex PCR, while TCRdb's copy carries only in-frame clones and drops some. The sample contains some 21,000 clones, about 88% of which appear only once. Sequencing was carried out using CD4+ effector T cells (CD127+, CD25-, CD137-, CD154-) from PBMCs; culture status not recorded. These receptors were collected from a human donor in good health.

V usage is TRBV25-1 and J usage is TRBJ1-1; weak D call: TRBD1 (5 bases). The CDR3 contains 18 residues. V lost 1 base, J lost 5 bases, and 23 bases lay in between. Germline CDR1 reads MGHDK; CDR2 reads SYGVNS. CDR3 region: CASSEWGSRAPDGTEAFF. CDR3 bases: TGTGCCAGCAGTGAATGGGGGTCACGGGCCCCGGACGGGACTGAAGCTTTCTTT.

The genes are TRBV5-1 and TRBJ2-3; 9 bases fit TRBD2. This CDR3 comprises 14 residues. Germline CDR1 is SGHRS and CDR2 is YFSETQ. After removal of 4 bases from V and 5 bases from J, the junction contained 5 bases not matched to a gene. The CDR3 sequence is CASSIGLAQDTQYF. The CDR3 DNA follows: TGCGCCAGCAGCATTGGACTAGCGCAAGATACGCAGTATTTT. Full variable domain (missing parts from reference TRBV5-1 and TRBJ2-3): KAGVTQTPRYLIKTRGQQVTLSCSPISGHRSVSWYQQTPGQGLQFLFEYFSETQRNKGNFPGRFSGRQFSNSRSEMNVSTLELGDSALYLCASSIGLAQDTQYFGPGTRLTVL.

The CDR3 region has the DNA TGTGCCAGCAGCCCGGGATCCGGGGGGCAATCCTACTATAATTCACCCCTCCACTTT. Translating gives CASSPGSGGQSYYNSPLHF. This chain links TRBV5-6 with TRBJ1-6; D may be TRBD1 (6 bases). The length of the CDR3 is 19 residues. Trimming stripped 4 bases from V and 3 bases from J, with 23 bases between. The germline V gene encodes CDR1 SGHDT and CDR2 YYEEEE.

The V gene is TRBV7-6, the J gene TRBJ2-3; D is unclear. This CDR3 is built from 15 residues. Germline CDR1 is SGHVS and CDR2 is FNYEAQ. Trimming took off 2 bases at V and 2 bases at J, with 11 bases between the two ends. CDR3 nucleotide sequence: TGTGCCAGCAGCTTAACGGTCCTGCCCACAGATACGCAGTATTTT. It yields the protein CASSLTVLPTDTQYF.

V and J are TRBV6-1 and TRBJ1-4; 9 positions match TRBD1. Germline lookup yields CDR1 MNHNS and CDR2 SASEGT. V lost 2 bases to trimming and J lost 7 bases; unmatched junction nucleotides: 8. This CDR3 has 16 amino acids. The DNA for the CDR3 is TGTGCCAGCAGTGAAAGTTTCACAGGGGGCGTTGAAAAACTGTTTTTT. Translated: CASSESFTGGVEKLFF.

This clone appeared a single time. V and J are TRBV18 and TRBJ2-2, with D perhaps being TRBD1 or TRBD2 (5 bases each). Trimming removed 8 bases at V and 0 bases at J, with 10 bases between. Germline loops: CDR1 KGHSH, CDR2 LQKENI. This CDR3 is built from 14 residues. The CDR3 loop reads CASRDVPNTGELFF. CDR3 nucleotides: TGTGCCAGCCGGGACGTCCCGAACACCGGGGAGCTGTTTTTT.

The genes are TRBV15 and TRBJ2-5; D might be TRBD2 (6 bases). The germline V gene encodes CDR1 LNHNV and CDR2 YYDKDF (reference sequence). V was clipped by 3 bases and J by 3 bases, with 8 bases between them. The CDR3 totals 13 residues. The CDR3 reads CATSRGLEETQYF. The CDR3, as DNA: TGTGCCACCAGCAGGGGACTCGAAGAGACCCAGTACTTC.